This T cell receptor beta chain was recovered during a study of T cell responses to AZD1222 COVID-19 vaccine. Points from the study as a whole: Researchers took repertoire samples only after the peak T cell response had come.

CDR3 size: 15 residues. Germline CDR1 is SGHRS and CDR2 is YFSETQ. The ends lost 0 bases at V and 3 bases at J; junction bases unmatched: 3. Recipients boosted at about 4 weeks or about 12 weeks are pooled. The protocol was immunoSEQ multiplex PCR, while the TCRdb copy is restricted to in-frame clones and leaves out a portion. The data hold roughly 54,000 clones, with 89% observed a single time. Concerning this clone: Its antigen is not known.

V and J are TRBV5-1 and TRBJ2-1; 7 bases map to TRBD1. The sample consisted of peripheral blood, taken 28 days after the second AZD1222 dose. This receptor was obtained from an adult who received the AZD1222 COVID-19 vaccine. The CDR3 nucleotides are TGCGCCAGCAGCTTGGCCGACAGGGTCTACAATGAGCAGTTCTTC. Encoded protein: CASSLADRVYNEQFF.